This T cell receptor (beta chain) was retrieved from a study of cytomegalovirus exposure and HLA in healthy donors. On the study more broadly: In an earlier analysis, 95 million to 140 million unique TCR beta sequences were found from some 180 million T cells. General study findings and limits: Near-uniform donor sequencing depth was presumed by presence/absence analyses.

Samples came from healthy bone marrow donors. To note about this clone: Its antigen is unknown.

PCR was performed using 60 Vbeta and 13 Jbeta primers. The assay was immunoSEQ multiplex PCR, and TCRdb's table has in-frame clones only and misses some. There are about 150,000 clones in the sample; 82% occur only once, and about 7.1% lies in the top ten. This CDR3 spans 15 amino acids. V lost 5 bases and J lost 4; bases outside the gene matches: 7. Germline values: CDR1 MNHNS, CDR2 SASEGT. The J gene is TRBJ2-1, the V gene TRBV6-1; 8 bases align to TRBD1. The TCR originated in a woman aged 50 to 65 in good health and CMV-seropositive. The sequenced sample was PBMCs. CDR3 nucleotides: TGTGCCAGCAGTCCCCGGGACAGGCTTTACAATGAGCAGTTCTTC. Its translation is CASSPRDRLYNEQFF.